Described below is a single T cell receptor (beta chain) sequence and its context. This specimen belongs to a study of blood T cell repertoires in COVID-19. The germline V gene has CDR1 MGHDK and CDR2 SYGVNS. This CDR3 has 15 residues. The V segment lost 5 bases and the J segment 4 bases; nucleotides outside the gene matches: 8. The data were produced by immunoSEQ multiplex PCR, yet TCRdb's version contains in-frame clones alone and is incomplete. This sample has approximately 74,000 clones, with around 88% found just once. This receptor was identified in a woman older than 75 with active or convalescent COVID-19. Source material: peripheral blood. The chain uses TRBV25-1 and TRBJ1-3; 7 bases map to TRBD1. The CDR3 region has the DNA TGTGCCAGCAGTCTCGACAGGGTATGGGGAAACACCATATATTTT. Translated: CASSLDRVWGNTIYF.